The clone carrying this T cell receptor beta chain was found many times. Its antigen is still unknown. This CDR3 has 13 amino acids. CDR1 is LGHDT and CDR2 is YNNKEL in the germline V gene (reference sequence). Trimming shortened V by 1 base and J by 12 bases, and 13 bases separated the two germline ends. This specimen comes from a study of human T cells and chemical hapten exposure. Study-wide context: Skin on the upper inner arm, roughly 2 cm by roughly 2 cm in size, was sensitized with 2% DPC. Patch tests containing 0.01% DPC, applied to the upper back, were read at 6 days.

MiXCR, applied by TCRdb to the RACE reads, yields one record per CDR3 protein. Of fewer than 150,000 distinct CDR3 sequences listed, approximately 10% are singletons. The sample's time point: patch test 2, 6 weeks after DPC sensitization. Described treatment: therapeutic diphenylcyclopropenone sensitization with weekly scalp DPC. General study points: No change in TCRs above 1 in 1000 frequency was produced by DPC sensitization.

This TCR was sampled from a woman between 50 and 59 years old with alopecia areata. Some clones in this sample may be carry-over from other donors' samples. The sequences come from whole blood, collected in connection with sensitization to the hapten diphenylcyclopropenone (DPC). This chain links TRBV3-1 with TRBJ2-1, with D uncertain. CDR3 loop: CASSQGSILRQFF. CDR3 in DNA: TGTGCCAGCAGCCAAGGGTCGATATTGCGGCAGTTCTTC.